The 17 T cell receptor beta chains presented below share a single source sample, sequenced in a study of multiple sclerosis patients with progressive multifocal leukoencephalopathy. The time point was: time of PML onset. Sequencing used immunoSEQ multiplex PCR; TCRdb keeps in-frame clones, though not all of them. The sample contains fewer than 40,000 clones, 87% of which appear only once. The input for sequencing was PBMCs, taken from a patient treated with natalizumab. These receptors originate from a woman aged 40 to 50 with progressive multifocal leukoencephalopathy.

The chain joins TRBV11-2 to TRBJ1-1; D unresolved. From germline, CDR1 is SGHAT and CDR2 FQNNGV. The length of the CDR3 is 14 residues. V was shortened by 1 base and J by 1 base, with 7 bases between the two germline ends. The CDR3 DNA reads as TGTGCCAGCAGCTTAGGATCGGGGAACACTGAAGCTTTCTTT. The encoded protein is CASSLGSGNTEAFF.

This clone appeared once. At one boundary the junction diverges from the germline segment, which might be a read error. V usage is TRBV6-6 and J usage is TRBJ2-5, with D possibly matching TRBD2 (7 bases). The CDR3 length is 15 residues. The germline CDR1 and CDR2 sequences are MNHNY and SVGAGI (reference sequence). The CDR3 DNA is TGTGCCAGCGGTTATGGCGGGGGCTTACAAGAGACCCAGTACTTC. Its translation: CASGYGGGLQETQYF.

The chain links TRBV11-2 to TRBJ2-1, with TRBD2 identical over 7 bases. Germline V CDR1 and CDR2: SGHAT, FQNNGV. The CDR3 is made up of 18 amino acids. Trimming took 5 bases from V and 4 from J; bases not matched to a gene: 17. Here the CDR3 reads CASSISMGGSSYYNEQFF. The CDR3 DNA reads as TGTGCCAGCAGCATCTCAATGGGCGGGAGCTCGTATTACAATGAGCAGTTCTTC. Supplemented by reference TRBV11-2 and TRBJ2-1, the full variable domain reads EAGVAQSPRYKIIEKRQSVAFWCNPISGHATLYWYQQILGQGPKLLIQFQNNGVVDDSQLPKDRFSAERLKGVDSTLKIQPAKLEDSAVYLCASSISMGGSSYYNEQFFGPGTRLTVL.

This clone was detected once. The rearrangement links TRBV4-1 to TRBJ1-4; TRBD1 matches at 11 bases. Trimming removed 0 bases from V and 7 bases from J; junction bases left unmatched: 1. This CDR3 spans 15 amino acids. Germline CDR1 MGHRA, CDR2 YSYEKL. The CDR3 reads CASSQDGTGGEKLFF. CDR3 DNA sequence: TGCGCCAGCAGCCAAGATGGGACAGGGGGTGAAAAACTGTTTTTT.

This clone was counted a few times. This chain joins TRBV2 and TRBJ1-4, with D hard to call. V lost 6 bases and J lost 7, with 18 bases in between. The CDR3 runs to 15 residues. Germline V gives CDR1 SNHLY, CDR2 FYNNEI. CDR3 sequence reads: CASRAKEAISEKLFF. The CDR3 DNA is TGTGCCAGCAGGGCAAAAGAGGCGATTAGTGAAAAACTGTTTTTT.

J is TRBJ2-3 and V is TRBV4-2; tentatively, D is TRBD2 (5 bases). Per germline, CDR1 LGHNA and CDR2 YNFKEQ. CDR3 length: 16 amino acids. V was shortened by 0 bases and J by 4 bases, with 14 bases between the two germline ends. CDR3 sequence (DNA): TGTGCCAGCAGCCAAGATAAGTGGGAGTTGGCAGATACGCAGTATTTT. Amino acids: CASSQDKWELADTQYF.

V is TRBV7-9 and J is TRBJ1-3, with 10 bases that match TRBD1. Trimming cost V 5 bases and J 1 base; bases outside gene matches: 8. This CDR3 has 17 amino acids. The germline CDR1 and CDR2 sequences are SEHNR and FQNEAQ (reference sequence). The chain's CDR3 is CASSPRQGALSGNTIYF. CDR3 DNA: TGTGCCAGCAGCCCCAGACAGGGGGCACTATCTGGAAACACCATATATTTT.

V is TRBV6-5 and J is TRBJ1-1, with 7 positions matching TRBD1. The V segment lost 2 bases and the J segment 2 bases; nucleotides outside the gene matches: 5. CDR1 and CDR2 from the germline V gene are MNHEY and SVGAGI. The CDR3 length is 15 residues. CDR3 residues: CASSYGQGDNTEAFF. In DNA, the CDR3 is TGTGCCAGCAGTTACGGGCAGGGGGATAACACTGAAGCTTTCTTT.

The chain has TRBV7-9 and TRBJ2-1; D gene uncertain. Trimming removed 11 bases at V and 2 bases at J, with 19 bases between. The CDR3 consists of 15 residues. The germline CDR1 and CDR2 sequences are SEHNR and FQNEAQ (reference sequence). The CDR3 reads CACQIVLGAYNEQFF. As DNA, the CDR3 is TGTGCCTGCCAGATTGTGCTGGGCGCCTACAATGAGCAGTTCTTC.

The chain joins TRBV5-1 to TRBJ1-1, with unresolved D. In germline, CDR1 is SGHRS, CDR2 YFSETQ. The germline V and J ends were trimmed by 0 bases and 1 base, with 19 bases remaining between them. CDR3 length equals 18 residues. CDR3 DNA sequence: TGCGCCAGCAGCTTGGCCAGCGAGGGCGTCCTCGGGAACACTGAAGCTTTCTTT. Translated: CASSLASEGVLGNTEAFF.

The rearrangement uses TRBV27 and TRBJ2-6, with 8 bases fitting TRBD1. Germline lookup yields CDR1 MNHEY and CDR2 SMNVEV (reference sequence). The CDR3 contains 16 residues. Losses at the gene ends were 4 bases for V and 0 bases for J; bases not matched to a gene: 2. The CDR3 nucleotides are TGTGCCAGCAGTTGGACAGGGTCCTCTGGGGCCAACGTCCTGACTTTC. Protein: CASSWTGSSGANVLTF.

This chain connects TRBV28 to TRBJ1-5; 7 nucleotides line up with TRBD1. CDR3 length: 17 amino acids. Germline CDR1 reads MDHEN; CDR2 reads SYDVKM. With 7 bases clipped from V and 2 bases from J, the junction kept 14 bases outside the gene matches. CDR3 sequence: CASNPIQGIRGNQPQHF. For the CDR3, the DNA is TGTGCCAGCAACCCCATACAGGGGATTAGAGGCAATCAGCCCCAGCATTTT.

This clone is a singleton in its sample. The chain has TRBV6-5 and TRBJ1-1, with D perhaps TRBD1 (6 bases). The CDR3 has 13 residues. Looked up from germline, CDR1 is MNHEY and CDR2 is SVGAGI. The V gene lost 5 bases and the J gene lost 6 bases, with 13 bases spanning the gap. The CDR3 sequence is CASSANREAEAFF. For the CDR3, the DNA is TGTGCCAGCAGTGCCAACAGGGAGGCTGAAGCTTTCTTT.

The gene calls are TRBV29-1 and TRBJ2-1; D may be TRBD1 (5 bases). Trimming shortened V by 0 bases and J by 3 bases, and 9 bases separated the two germline ends. This CDR3 contains 14 residues. Germline-derived CDR1 and CDR2 are SQVTM and ANQGSEA. The CDR3: CSVEEGQHYNEQFF. CDR3 DNA sequence: TGCAGCGTTGAAGAGGGGCAGCACTACAATGAGCAGTTCTTC.

The CDR3 sequence: CSIGQGTDTQYF. In DNA, the CDR3 is TGCAGCATAGGACAGGGCACAGATACGCAGTATTTT. This chain links TRBV29-1 with TRBJ2-3, with 7 bases lining up with TRBD1. CDR1 and CDR2 (germline): SQVTM, ANQGSEA. Losses at the gene ends were 8 bases for V and 1 base for J; bases not matched to a gene: 3. The CDR3 consists of 12 residues.

This sequence joins TRBV7-3 and TRBJ2-1, with TRBD2 matching 9 bases. V trimming: 3 bases; J trimming: 7 bases; junction bases outside the gene matches: 19. The CDR3 is made up of 19 amino acids. Germline V gene sequence: CDR1 SGHTA, CDR2 FQGTGA. The CDR3 bases are TGTGCCAGCAGCTTCGTCACTGGTCCAATCGCGGGAGGGTGGAATGAGCAGTTCTTC. This sequence encodes CASSFVTGPIAGGWNEQFF.

The chain has TRBV5-1 and TRBJ1-5, with no clear D. Germline CDR1 reads SGHRS; CDR2 reads YFSETQ. The V gene lost 0 bases and the J gene lost 2 bases, with 9 bases spanning the gap. The CDR3 contains 15 residues. This CDR3 reads CASSLGTSGNQPQHF. In DNA form, the CDR3 reads TGCGCCAGCAGCTTGGGGACGTCGGGCAATCAGCCCCAGCATTTT.